The 5 T cell receptor beta chains given below trace back to one sample, sequenced in a study of T-cell memory formation after mild COVID-19 (dated by TCRdb to the early 2020s). The library came from 5' RACE. TCRdb shows the sequencer as Illumina NovaSeq 6000. TCRdb reran the public reads through fastp at Q25 and MiXCR, keeping productive beta chains. Rows with a matching CDR3 protein are joined into one entry that keeps the most common DNA and genes. The sample table holds 350,000 to 500,000 distinct CDR3 sequences, of which over 15% were seen once. The ten largest clones capture 20% to 25% of the sample. Sequencing was carried out using PBMCs or a T cell subset sorted from them (not recorded which). These receptors were collected from a man in his late teens or twenties who had mild COVID-19 (a few samples of this study predate the infection). The sample titles of this study are shuffled in the database, so cell type and time point are left out; the donor was told from shared clones.

The rearrangement uses TRBV5-6 and TRBJ2-7, with 10 bases lining up with TRBD2. The CDR3 is made up of 16 amino acids. Trimming took 6 bases from V and 5 from J; bases not matched to a gene: 14. The germline gives CDR1 SGHDT, CDR2 YYEEEE. The CDR3 here is CASTTPSGGRFNEQYV. The CDR3 DNA reads as TGTGCCAGCACCACCCCTAGCGGGGGCCGGTTCAACGAGCAGTACGTC.

This clonotype was observed at least ten times. The chain's CDR3 is CASSPDGPRTDTQYF. CDR3 DNA sequence: TGTGCCAGCAGTCCGGACGGGCCGAGGACAGATACGCAGTATTTT. The V and J genes are TRBV12-3 or TRBV12-4 and TRBJ2-3; no firm D call. The CDR3 runs 15 residues. V was shortened by 5 bases and J by 3 bases, with 15 bases between the two germline ends.

The chain links TRBV20-1 to TRBJ2-7, with 8 bases matching TRBD2. There are 16 residues in the CDR3. V shed 0 bases, J shed 3 bases, and the junction held 10 bases outside the gene matches. Germline loops: CDR1 DFQATT, CDR2 SNEGSKA (reference sequence). The CDR3 protein is CSARDPLAGQYYEQYF. In DNA form, the CDR3 reads TGCAGTGCTAGAGATCCCCTAGCGGGTCAGTACTACGAGCAGTACTTC.

This clonotype was observed at least ten times. The chain recombines TRBV7-3 with TRBJ2-2, with D unresolved. There are 14 residues in the CDR3. Trimming removed 5 bases from V and 7 bases from J, with 14 bases in between. Germline V gene lookup returns CDR1 SGHTA and CDR2 FQGTGA. CDR3 amino acids: CASSPSGDDGELFF. For the CDR3, the DNA is TGTGCCAGCAGCCCGTCTGGGGATGACGGGGAGCTGTTTTTT.

This clonotype was seen many times. The gene calls are TRBV12-3 or TRBV12-4 and TRBJ2-2; D is unresolved. The CDR3 covers 13 residues. Trimming stripped 6 bases from V and 1 base from J, with 6 bases between. DNA for the CDR3: TGTGCCAGCAGCTTACGGAACACCGGGGAGCTGTTTTTT. Translation: CASSLRNTGELFF.